This TCR beta chain derives from a study of blood T cell repertoires in COVID-19. Study summary: Nucleic acid was either cDNA or gDNA, and it came from T cells, B-cell-depleted T cells, or PBMCs.

Enrolled during active infection, Seattle patients were then followed longitudinally. V shed 5 bases and J shed 5 bases, with 18 bases lying between them. Looked up from germline, CDR1 is SGHVS and CDR2 is FNYEAQ. This CDR3 is 15 amino acids long. In the study's own analysis: It was from reference gene primer amplification that nucleated cell counts were estimated. Data came from immunoSEQ multiplex PCR; TCRdb stores just in-frame clones and leaves some out. Clone size and V and J calls were adopted from that table, with D and trimming inferred from the DNA. Counted here are around 370,000 clones, 88% occurring once; the ten biggest clones make up 7.3%.

Sequenced sample: peripheral blood. This sequence originates from a woman aged 70-85 years with COVID-19, enrolled during active disease. The genes are TRBV7-6 and TRBJ1-1, with a possible D match to TRBD1 (6 bases). The CDR3 reads CASSPAWGRRTEAFF. DNA of the CDR3: TGTGCCAGCAGCCCGGCGTGGGGGCGTCGGACTGAAGCTTTCTTT. Drawing the rest from reference TRBV7-6 and TRBJ1-1, the complete variable domain is GAGVSQSPRYKVTKRGQDVALRCDPISGHVSLYWYRQALGQGPEFLTYFNYEAQQDKSGLPNDRFSAERPEGSISTLTIQRTEQRDSAMYRCASSPAWGRRTEAFFGQGTRLTVV.